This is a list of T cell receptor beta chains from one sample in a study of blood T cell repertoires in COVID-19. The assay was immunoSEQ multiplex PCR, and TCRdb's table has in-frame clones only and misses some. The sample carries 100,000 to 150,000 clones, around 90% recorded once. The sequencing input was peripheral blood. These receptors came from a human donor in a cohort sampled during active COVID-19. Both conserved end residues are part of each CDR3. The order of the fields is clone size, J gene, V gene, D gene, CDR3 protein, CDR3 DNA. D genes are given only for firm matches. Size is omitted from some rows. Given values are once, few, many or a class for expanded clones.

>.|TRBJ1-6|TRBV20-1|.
CSASRPGLGSPLHF
TGCAGTGCTAGTCGGCCGGGGTTGGGTTCACCCCTCCACTTT
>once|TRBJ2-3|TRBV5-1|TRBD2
CASSLGREGTDTQYF
TGCGCCAGCAGCTTGGGACGGGAGGGCACAGATACGCAGTATTTT
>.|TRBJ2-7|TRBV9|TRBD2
CASSVAGLAGNREQYF
TGTGCCAGCAGCGTGGCGGGACTAGCGGGAAACCGCGAGCAGTACTTC
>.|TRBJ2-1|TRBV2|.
CASRDREVNEQFF
TGTGCCAGCAGAGACAGGGAGGTCAATGAGCAGTTCTTC
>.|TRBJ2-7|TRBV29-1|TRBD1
CSVRYPETGGYEQYF
TGCAGCGTTCGGTACCCCGAGACAGGGGGCTACGAGCAGTACTTC
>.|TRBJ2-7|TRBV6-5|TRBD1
CAATQGDHEQYF
TGTGCCGCCACTCAGGGGGACCACGAGCAGTACTTC
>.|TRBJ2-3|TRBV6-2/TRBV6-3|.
CASSYLGIRYF
TGTGCCAGCAGTTATCTAGGAATCCGGTATTTT
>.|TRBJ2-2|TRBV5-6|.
CASSSFRGANTGELFF
TGTGCCAGCAGCTCCTTCCGGGGGGCAAACACCGGGGAGCTGTTTTTT
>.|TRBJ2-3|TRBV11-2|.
CASSLGDYPTDTQYF
TGTGCCAGCAGCTTAGGCGACTACCCCACAGATACGCAGTATTTT
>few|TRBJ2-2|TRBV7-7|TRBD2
CASSPTGTSLSGELFF
TGTGCTAGCAGCCCCACCGGGACTAGCCTTTCGGGGGAGCTGTTTTTT
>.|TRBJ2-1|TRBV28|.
CASSFGQLRYNEQFF
TGTGCCAGCAGTTTTGGGCAGCTTCGCTACAATGAGCAGTTCTTC
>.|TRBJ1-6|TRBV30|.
CAWRWGGNINSPLHF
TGTGCCTGGAGGTGGGGGGGTAACATTAATTCACCCCTCCACTTT
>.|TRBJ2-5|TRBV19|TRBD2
CASSIPPGGAYQETQYF
TGTGCCAGTAGTATCCCCCCGGGGGGGGCGTACCAAGAGACCCAGTACTTC
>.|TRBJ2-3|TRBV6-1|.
CASSERTRGGGTDTQYF
TGTGCCAGCAGTGAACGTACCCGTGGCGGGGGCACAGATACGCAGTATTTT
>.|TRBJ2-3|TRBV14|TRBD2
CASSPYSGRPSTDTQYF
TGTGCCAGCAGCCCCTATAGCGGGAGGCCCAGCACAGATACGCAGTATTTT
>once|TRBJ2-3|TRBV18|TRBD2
CASSPPGGTITDTQYF
TGTGCCAGCTCACCACCGGGAGGGACTATCACAGATACGCAGTATTTT
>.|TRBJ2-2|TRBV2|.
CASSVGPNTGELFF
TGTGCCAGCAGTGTGGGGCCGAACACCGGGGAGCTGTTTTTT
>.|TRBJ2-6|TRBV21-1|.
CASSKGRTGSSGANVLTF
TGTGCCAGCAGCAAAGGGAGGACAGGGAGCTCTGGGGCCAACGTCCTGACTTTC
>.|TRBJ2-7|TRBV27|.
CASGFVRHQKSYEQYF
TGTGCCAGCGGCTTCGTTCGACACCAGAAATCCTACGAGCAGTACTTC
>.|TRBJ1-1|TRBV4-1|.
CASSQDRYTEAFF
TGCGCCAGCAGCCAAGACAGATACACTGAAGCTTTCTTT
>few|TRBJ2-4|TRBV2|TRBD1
CASSAGQGLDIQYF
TGTGCCAGCAGTGCGGGACAGGGGCTTGACATTCAGTACTTC
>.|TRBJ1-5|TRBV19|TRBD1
CASSNGQGRPEDQPQHF
TGTGCCAGTAGTAACGGACAGGGACGGCCGGAAGATCAGCCCCAGCATTTT
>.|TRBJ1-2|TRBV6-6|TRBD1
CASSRGDRVSNYGYTF
TGTGCCAGCAGCCGCGGGGACAGAGTCTCTAACTATGGCTACACCTTC
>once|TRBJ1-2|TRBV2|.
CASSERGGYGYTF
TGTGCCAGCAGTGAAAGGGGGGGCTATGGCTACACCTTC
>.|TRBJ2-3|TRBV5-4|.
CASSLWSGRGSTDTQYF
TGTGCCAGCAGCTTGTGGAGCGGAAGGGGGAGCACAGATACGCAGTATTTT
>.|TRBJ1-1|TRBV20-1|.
CSASSGLGNTEAFF
TGCAGTGCTAGTTCTGGGCTCGGGAACACTGAAGCTTTCTTT
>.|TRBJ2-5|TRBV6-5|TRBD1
CASSFTGGQGETQYF
TGTGCCAGCAGTTTCACGGGAGGACAGGGGGAGACCCAGTACTTC
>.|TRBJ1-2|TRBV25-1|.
CASSGQSFYGYTF
TGTGCCAGCAGCGGACAGTCCTTCTATGGCTACACCTTC
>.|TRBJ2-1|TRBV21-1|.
CASRPRGASYNEQFF
TGTGCCAGCAGGCCTCGGGGGGCCTCCTACAATGAGCAGTTCTTC
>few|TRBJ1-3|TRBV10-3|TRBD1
CAIRRGQGLSGNTIYF
TGTGCCATCAGGAGGGGACAGGGCCTCTCTGGAAACACCATATATTTT
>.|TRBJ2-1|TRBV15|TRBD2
CATSPRTSGRYEQFF
TGTGCCACCAGCCCTCGGACTAGCGGGAGGTATGAGCAGTTCTTC
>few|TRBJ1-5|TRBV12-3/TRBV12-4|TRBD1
CASRDRINQPQHF
TGTGCCAGCAGGGACAGGATCAATCAGCCCCAGCATTTT
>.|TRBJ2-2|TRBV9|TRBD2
CASSESGRGGQLFF
TGTGCCAGCAGTGAAAGCGGGAGGGGCGGGCAGCTGTTTTTT
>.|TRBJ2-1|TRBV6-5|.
CASSYGGTDSYNEQFF
TGTGCCAGCAGTTACGGGGGGACGGACTCCTACAATGAGCAGTTCTTC
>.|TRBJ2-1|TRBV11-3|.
CASSFGANEQFF
TGTGCCAGCAGCTTTGGGGCCAATGAGCAGTTCTTC
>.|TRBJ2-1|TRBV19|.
CASSINRDNEQFF
TGTGCCAGTAGTATAAACAGGGACAATGAGCAGTTCTTC
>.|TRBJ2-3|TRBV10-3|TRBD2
CAITEGGTTTQYF
TGTGCCATCACCGAAGGTGGGACTACCACGCAGTATTTT
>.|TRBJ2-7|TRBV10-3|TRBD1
CAISESVTGGAGYF
TGTGCCATCAGTGAGTCAGTGACAGGGGGCGCGGGGTACTTC
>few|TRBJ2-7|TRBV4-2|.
CASSQEVGAGAYEQYF
TGTGCCAGCAGCCAAGAAGTGGGTGCAGGGGCCTACGAGCAGTACTTC
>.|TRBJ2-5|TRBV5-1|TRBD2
CASSLAISSGPQETQYF
TGCGCCAGCAGCTTGGCTATTTCTAGCGGGCCACAAGAGACCCAGTACTTC
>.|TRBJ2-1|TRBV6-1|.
CASSEMTDYNEQFF
TGTGCCAGCAGTGAAATGACAGATTACAATGAGCAGTTCTTC
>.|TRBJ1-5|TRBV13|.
CASSLGQTSNQPQHF
TGTGCCAGCAGCCTCGGACAGACTAGCAATCAGCCCCAGCATTTT
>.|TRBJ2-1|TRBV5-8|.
CASTTGEIGIREQFF
TGTGCCAGCACCACGGGGGAGATAGGTATTAGGGAGCAGTTCTTC
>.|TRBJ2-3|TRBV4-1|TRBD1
CASSPGQGGADTQYF
TGCGCCAGCAGCCCGGGACAGGGAGGCGCAGATACGCAGTATTTT
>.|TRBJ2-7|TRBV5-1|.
CASSLFRDEQYF
TGCGCCAGCAGCTTGTTTCGGGACGAGCAGTACTTC
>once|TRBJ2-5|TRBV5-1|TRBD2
CASSTDRLAGGAIRQETQYF
TGCGCCAGCAGCACCGACCGACTAGCGGGGGGCGCAATCCGCCAAGAGACCCAGTACTTC
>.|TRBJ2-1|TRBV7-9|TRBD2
CASSLHLAGGRYNEQFF
TGTGCCAGCAGCCTTCATTTAGCGGGAGGGAGGTACAATGAGCAGTTCTTC
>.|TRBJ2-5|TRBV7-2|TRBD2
CASSRRAGGGETQYF
TGTGCCAGCAGCCGGCGAGCGGGGGGCGGGGAGACCCAGTACTTC
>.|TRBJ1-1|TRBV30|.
CAWSSGLNTEAFF
TGTGCCTGGAGTTCAGGGTTGAACACTGAAGCTTTCTTT
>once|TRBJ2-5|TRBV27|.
CASSPRGAQTQYF
TGTGCCAGCAGTCCCCGGGGGGCGCAGACCCAGTACTTC
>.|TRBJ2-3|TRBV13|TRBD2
CASSGGGSGGTDTQYF
TGTGCCAGCAGCGGCGGAGGCAGCGGGGGGACGGATACGCAGTATTTT
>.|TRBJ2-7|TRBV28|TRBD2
CASSGGEIREQYF
TGTGCCAGCAGTGGGGGGGAGATACGCGAGCAGTACTTC
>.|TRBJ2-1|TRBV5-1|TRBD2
CASSPGAGEVNEQFF
TGCGCCAGCAGCCCGGGAGCGGGAGAAGTCAATGAGCAGTTCTTC
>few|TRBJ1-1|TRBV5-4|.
CASSSLQGHAEAFF
TGTGCCAGCAGCTCGCTACAGGGTCACGCTGAAGCTTTCTTT
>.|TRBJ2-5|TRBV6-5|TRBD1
CASSFTGTGGGETQYF
TGTGCCAGCAGTTTCACCGGGACAGGGGGCGGAGAGACCCAGTACTTC
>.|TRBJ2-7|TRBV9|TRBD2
CASSVSGTSMGEQYF
TGTGCCAGCAGCGTATCCGGGACTAGTATGGGCGAGCAGTACTTC